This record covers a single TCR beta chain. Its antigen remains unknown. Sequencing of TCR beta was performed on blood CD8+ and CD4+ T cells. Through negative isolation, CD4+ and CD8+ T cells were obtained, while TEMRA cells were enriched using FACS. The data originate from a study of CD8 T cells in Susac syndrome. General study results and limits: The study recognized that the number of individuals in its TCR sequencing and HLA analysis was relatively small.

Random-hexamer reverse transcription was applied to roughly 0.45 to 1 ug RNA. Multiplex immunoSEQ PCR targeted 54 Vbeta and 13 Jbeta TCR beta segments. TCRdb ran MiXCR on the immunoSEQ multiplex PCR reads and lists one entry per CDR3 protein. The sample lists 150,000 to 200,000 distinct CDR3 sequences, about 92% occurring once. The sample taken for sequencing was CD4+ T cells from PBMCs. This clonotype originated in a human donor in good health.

The CDR3 DNA is TGTGCCAGCAGCTGGAGTGGCGGCAATGAGCAGTTCTTC. Amino acid sequence: CASSWSGGNEQFF. The chain has TRBV7-3 and TRBJ2-1; D ambiguous. Trimming pared 4 bases from V and 6 bases from J, leaving 10 bases between. The CDR3 runs 13 residues. Germline assignment: CDR1 SGHTA and CDR2 FQGTGA.